This T cell receptor beta chain derives from a study of T-cell memory formation after mild COVID-19. TCRdb used MiXCR to reprocess the 5' RACE reads, holding one entry per CDR3 protein. The sample contains around 420,000 distinct CDR3 sequences, less than 25% of which appear only once. Trimming took off 0 bases at V and 8 bases at J, with 16 bases between the two ends. Germline V gene lookup returns CDR1 GTSNPN and CDR2 SVGIG (reference sequence). The CDR3 consists of 14 residues. This clonotype originated in an adult woman who had mild COVID-19 (a few samples of this study predate the infection). Cell type and time point are not known. This chain links TRBV30 with TRBJ1-2; D not certain. Sequenced input: PBMCs or a T cell subset sorted from them (not recorded which). CDR3: CAWSVVPLGGGYTF. DNA of the CDR3: TGTGCCTGGAGTGTAGTGCCCCTCGGTGGCGGCTACACCTTC.